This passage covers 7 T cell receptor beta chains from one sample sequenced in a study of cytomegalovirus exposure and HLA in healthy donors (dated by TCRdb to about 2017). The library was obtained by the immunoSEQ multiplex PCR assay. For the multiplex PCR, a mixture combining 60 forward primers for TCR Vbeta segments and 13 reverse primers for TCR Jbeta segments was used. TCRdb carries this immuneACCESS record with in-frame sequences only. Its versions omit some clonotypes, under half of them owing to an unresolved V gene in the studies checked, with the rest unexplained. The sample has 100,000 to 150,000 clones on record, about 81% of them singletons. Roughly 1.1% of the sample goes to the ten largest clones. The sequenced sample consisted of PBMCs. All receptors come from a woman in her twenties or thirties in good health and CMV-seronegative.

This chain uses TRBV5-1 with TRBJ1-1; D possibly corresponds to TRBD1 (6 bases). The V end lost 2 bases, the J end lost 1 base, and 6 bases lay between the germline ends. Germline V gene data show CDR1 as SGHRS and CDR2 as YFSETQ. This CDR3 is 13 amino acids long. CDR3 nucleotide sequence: TGCGCCAGCAGCTTAGGGGGGAACACTGAAGCTTTCTTT. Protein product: CASSLGGNTEAFF. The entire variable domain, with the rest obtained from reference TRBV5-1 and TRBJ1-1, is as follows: KAGVTQTPRYLIKTRGQQVTLSCSPISGHRSVSWYQQTPGQGLQFLFEYFSETQRNKGNFPGRFSGRQFSNSRSEMNVSTLELGDSALYLCASSLGGNTEAFFGQGTRLTVV.

CDR3 sequence (DNA): TGTGCCAGCAGCGTTCAGGACAGGGAGTACACTGAAGCTTTCTTT. It specifies CASSVQDREYTEAFF. The chain joins TRBV9 to TRBJ1-1; 8 bases match TRBD1. CDR1 is SGDLS, CDR2 YYNGEE, per germline. V lost 2 bases, J lost 3 bases, and 6 bases stayed unmatched. CDR3 length: 15 amino acids.

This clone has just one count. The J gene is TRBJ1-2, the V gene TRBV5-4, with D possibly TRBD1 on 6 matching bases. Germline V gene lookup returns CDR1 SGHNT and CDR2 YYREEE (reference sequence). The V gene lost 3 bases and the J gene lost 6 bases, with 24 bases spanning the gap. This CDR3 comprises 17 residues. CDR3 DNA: TGTGCCAGCAGCTATTTGGTTTCACAGGGTGGGGTGAATGGCTACACCTTC. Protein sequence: CASSYLVSQGGVNGYTF.

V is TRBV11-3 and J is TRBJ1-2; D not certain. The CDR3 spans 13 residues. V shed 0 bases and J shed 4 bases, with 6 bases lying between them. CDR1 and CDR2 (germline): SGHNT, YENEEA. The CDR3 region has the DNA TGTGCCAGCAGCTTAGATCCCAGCTATGGCTACACCTTC. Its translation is CASSLDPSYGYTF.

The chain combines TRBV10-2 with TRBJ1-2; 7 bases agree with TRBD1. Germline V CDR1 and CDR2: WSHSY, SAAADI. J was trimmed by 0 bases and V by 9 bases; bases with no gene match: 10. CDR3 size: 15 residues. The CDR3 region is CASNRRDRTNYGYTF. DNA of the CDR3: TGCGCCAGTAATCGGAGGGACAGAACTAACTATGGCTACACCTTC.

CDR3 protein: CASSGSGGASETQYF. The CDR3 DNA reads TGTGCCAGCAGCGGTAGCGGGGGGGCCTCGGAGACCCAGTACTTC. The V and J genes are TRBV7-6 and TRBJ2-5, with 11 bases that match TRBD2. Unmatched junction bases numbered 7, after V lost 5 bases and J lost 5 bases. The germline V gene encodes CDR1 SGHVS and CDR2 FNYEAQ. The CDR3 is 15 amino acids.

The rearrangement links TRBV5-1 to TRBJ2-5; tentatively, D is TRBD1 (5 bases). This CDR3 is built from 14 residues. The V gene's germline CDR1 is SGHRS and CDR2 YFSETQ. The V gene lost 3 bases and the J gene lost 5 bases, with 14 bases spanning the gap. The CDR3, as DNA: TGCGCCAGCAGCTCCCCGACTGCAGGGGAGACCCAGTACTTC. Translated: CASSSPTAGETQYF.